This TCR beta chain was sequenced during a study of tumor and adjacent non-tumor tissue in lung cancer. About the research overall: The cohort had about twelve adenocarcinoma, a couple of squamous cell and 1 small cell patients.

This CDR3 is built from 13 residues. Of note for this clonotype: Relative to the germline gene, one junction end is altered; a read error may explain this.

The template was RNA from unsorted bulk tissue. Three rounds of nested PCR, following a modified ARM-PCR protocol, produced the TCRbeta library. TCRdb re-derived calls from the multiplex PCR reads in MiXCR, one entry per CDR3 protein. The sample includes over 60,000 distinct CDR3 sequences, around 85% of them seen just once. The clonotype was recovered from a woman between 50 and 59 years old with non-small cell lung cancer. The V and J genes are TRBV12-3 or TRBV12-4 and TRBJ1-2, with D uncertain. Specimen: lung tumor tissue. The CDR3 DNA is TGTGCCAGTAGTTTTCCGCATGCGGCTGGCTACACCTTC. This translates into CASSFPHAAGYTF.